Detailed here is one T cell receptor (beta chain). Residents of over 20 US areas, aged roughly 18 to 89 years, made up the participants. Cohorts were based on clinical histories the participants reported. This specimen belongs to a study of blood T cell repertoires in COVID-19. About the research overall: COVID-19 samples collected from the United States, Italy and Spain covered acute and convalescent phases.

This CDR3 has 14 residues. From germline, CDR1 is KGHSH and CDR2 LQKENI. Trimming at V came to 7 bases and at J to 3 bases, leaving 4 bases not matched to a gene. Study processing details: Amplified reference gene primers provided the basis for estimating nucleated cell counts. Here immunoSEQ multiplex PCR was the method, and the copy in TCRdb shows in-frame clones only, minus some. The V and J calls and clone size come from that table; D and trimming were worked out from the DNA. The sample includes some 230,000 clones, around 83% of them seen just once. The V and J genes are TRBV18 and TRBJ1-4; 8 bases map to TRBD1. The TCR comes from a woman aged 40 to 49 with acute COVID-19. The source material was PBMCs or T cells enriched from blood (not recorded which). The CDR3 loop reads CASFKTGANEKLFF. In DNA form, the CDR3 reads TGTGCCAGCTTTAAGACAGGGGCTAATGAAAAACTGTTTTTT.